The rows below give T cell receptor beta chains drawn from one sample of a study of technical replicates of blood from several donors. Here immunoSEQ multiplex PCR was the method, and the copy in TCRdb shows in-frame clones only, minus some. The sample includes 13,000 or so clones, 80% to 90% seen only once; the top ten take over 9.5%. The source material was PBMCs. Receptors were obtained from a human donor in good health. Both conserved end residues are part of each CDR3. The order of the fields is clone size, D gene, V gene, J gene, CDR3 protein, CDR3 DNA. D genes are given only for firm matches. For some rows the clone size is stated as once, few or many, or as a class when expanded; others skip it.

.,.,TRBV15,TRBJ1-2,CATSRDNSASWGYTF,TGTGCCACCAGCAGAGATAATAGTGCCTCCTGGGGCTACACCTTC
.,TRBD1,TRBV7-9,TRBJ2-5,CASSLGRGDRGPQETQYF,TGTGCCAGCAGCTTAGGAAGGGGGGACAGGGGGCCTCAAGAGACCCAGTACTTC
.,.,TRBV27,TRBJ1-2,CASSGGGLYGYTF,TGTGCCAGCAGCGGGGGGGGCCTCTATGGCTACACCTTC
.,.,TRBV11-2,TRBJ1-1,CASSHGRWTEAFF,TGTGCCAGCAGCCACGGCAGGTGGACTGAAGCTTTCTTT
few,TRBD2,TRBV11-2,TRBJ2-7,CASSPIAGAGSYEQYF,TGTGCCAGCAGCCCTATAGCGGGAGCGGGTTCCTACGAGCAGTACTTC
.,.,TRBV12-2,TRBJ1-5,CASRLVNSSNQPQHF,TGTGCAAGTCGCTTAGTTAACAGTAGCAATCAGCCCCAGCATTTT
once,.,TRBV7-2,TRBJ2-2,CASSWLGLNTGELFF,TGTGCCAGCAGCTGGCTCGGGTTAAACACCGGGGAGCTGTTTTTT
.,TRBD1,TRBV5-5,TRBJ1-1,CASSFRDRGILNTEAFF,TGTGCCAGCAGCTTTAGGGACAGGGGGATACTAAACACTGAAGCTTTCTTT
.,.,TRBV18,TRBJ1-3,CASSPPSESGNTIYF,TGTGCCAGCTCACCCCCTTCGGAGTCTGGAAACACCATATATTTT
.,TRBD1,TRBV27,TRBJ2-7,CASPPGGGYEQYF,TGTGCCAGCCCCCCAGGGGGCGGCTACGAGCAGTACTTC
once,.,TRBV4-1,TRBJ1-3,CASSQDAAVSSGNTIYF,TGCGCCAGCAGCCAAGATGCTGCGGTTTCCTCTGGAAACACCATATATTTT
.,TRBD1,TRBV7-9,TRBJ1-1,CASSAGGTSEAFF,TGTGCCAGCAGCGCAGGGGGGACCTCTGAAGCTTTCTTT
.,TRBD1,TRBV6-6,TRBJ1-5,CASRHGTENQPQHF,TGTGCCAGCAGACACGGGACAGAGAATCAGCCCCAGCATTTT
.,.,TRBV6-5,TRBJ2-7,CASSYRTESYEQYF,TGTGCCAGCAGTTACCGGACAGAATCCTACGAGCAGTACTTC
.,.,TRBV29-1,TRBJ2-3,CSVEVSGDTQYF,TGCAGCGTTGAAGTCTCGGGAGATACGCAGTATTTT
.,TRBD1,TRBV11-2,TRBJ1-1,CASSSQGDTEAFF,TGTGCCAGCAGCTCACAGGGGGACACTGAAGCTTTCTTT
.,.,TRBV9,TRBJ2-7,CASSAPGYEQYF,TGTGCCAGCAGCGCCCCCGGCTACGAGCAGTACTTC
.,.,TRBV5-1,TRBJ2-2,CASREGNTGELFF,TGCGCCAGCAGAGAGGGGAACACCGGGGAGCTGTTTTTT
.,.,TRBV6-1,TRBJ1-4,CASSEAGVPTNEKLFF,TGTGCCAGCAGTGAGGCAGGGGTACCAACTAATGAAAAACTGTTTTTT
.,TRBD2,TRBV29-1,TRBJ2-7,CSVVDSGIHEQYF,TGCAGCGTTGTGGATAGCGGGATCCACGAGCAGTACTTC
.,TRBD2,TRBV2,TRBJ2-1,CASSEGTSGNYNEQFF,TGTGCCAGCAGTGAGGGGACTAGCGGAAATTACAATGAGCAGTTCTTC
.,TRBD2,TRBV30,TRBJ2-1,CAWSSPSGIGREQFF,TGTGCCTGGAGTTCTCCTAGCGGTATCGGTCGAGAGCAGTTCTTC
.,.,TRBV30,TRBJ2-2,CAWSKSYRALNTGELFF,TGTGCCTGGAGTAAGTCTTACAGGGCATTGAACACCGGGGAGCTGTTTTTT
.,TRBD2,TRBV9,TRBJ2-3,CASSPTTSGASTDTQYF,TGTGCCAGCAGCCCTACGACTAGCGGGGCTAGCACAGATACGCAGTATTTT
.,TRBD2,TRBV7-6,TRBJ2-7,CASSYHPGTSGSGYEQYF,TGTGCCAGCAGCTACCATCCCGGGACTAGCGGGAGTGGATACGAGCAGTACTTC
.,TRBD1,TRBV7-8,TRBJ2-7,CASSSRTGSLSYEQYF,TGTGCCAGCAGCTCGCGGACAGGATCCCTCTCCTACGAGCAGTACTTC
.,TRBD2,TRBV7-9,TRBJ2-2,CASSTGREIREGELFF,TGTGCCAGCAGCACTGGGCGGGAGATTCGGGAAGGGGAGCTGTTTTTT